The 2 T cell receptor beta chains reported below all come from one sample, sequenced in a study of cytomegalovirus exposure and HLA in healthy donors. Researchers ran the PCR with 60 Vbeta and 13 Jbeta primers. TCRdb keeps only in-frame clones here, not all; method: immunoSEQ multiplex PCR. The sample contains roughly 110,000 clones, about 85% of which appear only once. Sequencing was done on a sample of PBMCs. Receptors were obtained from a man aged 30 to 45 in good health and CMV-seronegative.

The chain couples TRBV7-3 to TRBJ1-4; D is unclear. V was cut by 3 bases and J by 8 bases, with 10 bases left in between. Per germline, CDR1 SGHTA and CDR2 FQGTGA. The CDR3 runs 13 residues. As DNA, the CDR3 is TGTGCCAGCAGCTTGATAGCGGGGGAAAAACTGTTTTTT. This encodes CASSLIAGEKLFF.

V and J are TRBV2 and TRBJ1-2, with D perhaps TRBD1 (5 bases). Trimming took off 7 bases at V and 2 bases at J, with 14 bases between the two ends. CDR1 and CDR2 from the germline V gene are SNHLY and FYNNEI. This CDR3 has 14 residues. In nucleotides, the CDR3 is TGTGCCAGCACTCTCTTGACAGACAACTATGGCTACACCTTC. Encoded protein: CASTLLTDNYGYTF.